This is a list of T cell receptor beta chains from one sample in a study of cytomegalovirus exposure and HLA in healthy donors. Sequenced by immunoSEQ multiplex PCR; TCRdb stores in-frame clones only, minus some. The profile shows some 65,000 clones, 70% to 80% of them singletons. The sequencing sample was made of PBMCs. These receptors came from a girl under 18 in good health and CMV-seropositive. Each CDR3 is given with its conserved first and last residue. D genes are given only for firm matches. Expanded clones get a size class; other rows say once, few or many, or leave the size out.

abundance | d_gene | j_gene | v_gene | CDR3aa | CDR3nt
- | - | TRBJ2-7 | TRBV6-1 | CASSTGEAAAEQYF | TGTGCCAGCAGTACGGGTGAGGCCGCCGCAGAGCAGTACTTC
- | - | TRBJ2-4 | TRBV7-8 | CASSPNPLPSDLAKNIQYF | TGTGCCAGCAGCCCAAACCCGTTACCTAGCGATCTAGCCAAAAACATTCAGTACTTC
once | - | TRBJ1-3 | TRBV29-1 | CSVDNEMRGPGNTIYF | TGCAGCGTAGACAACGAGATGCGGGGGCCGGGAAACACCATATATTTT
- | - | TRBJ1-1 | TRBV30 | CAWSPSRGGAFF | TGTGCCTGGAGTCCGTCTCGGGGGGGGGCTTTCTTT
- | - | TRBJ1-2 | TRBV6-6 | CASSPGQSFYGYTF | TGTGCCAGCAGTCCCGGACAGTCCTTCTATGGCTACACCTTC
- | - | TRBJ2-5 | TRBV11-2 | CASSLKRAPRSETQYF | TGTGCCAGCAGCTTAAAGAGGGCCCCCCGGTCGGAGACCCAGTACTTC
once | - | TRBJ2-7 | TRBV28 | CASSLNPGQTYEQYF | TGTGCCAGCAGTTTAAACCCCGGACAGACCTACGAGCAGTACTTC
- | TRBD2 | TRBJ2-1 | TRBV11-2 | CASSVQEGLEQFF | TGTGCCAGCAGCGTACAGGAGGGACTAGAGCAGTTCTTC
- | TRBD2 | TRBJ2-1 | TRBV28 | CASSELAESYNEQFF | TGTGCCAGCAGCGAACTAGCGGAATCCTACAATGAGCAGTTCTTC
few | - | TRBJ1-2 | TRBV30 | CAWSRGRGGYGYTF | TGTGCCTGGAGCCGGGGCAGGGGAGGGTATGGCTACACCTTC
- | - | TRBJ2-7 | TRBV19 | CASSIDLQYEQYF | TGTGCCAGTAGTATAGATCTTCAGTACGAGCAGTACTTC
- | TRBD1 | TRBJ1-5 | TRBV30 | CALGTGGLDQPQHF | TGTGCCTTAGGGACAGGGGGCTTGGATCAGCCCCAGCATTTT
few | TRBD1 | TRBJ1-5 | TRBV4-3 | CASSLTGLVGQPQHF | TGCGCCAGCAGCTTGACAGGGTTGGTAGGTCAGCCCCAGCATTTT
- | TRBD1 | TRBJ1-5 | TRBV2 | CASSGRQGGNQPQHF | TGTGCCAGCAGTGGTCGACAGGGTGGCAATCAGCCCCAGCATTTT
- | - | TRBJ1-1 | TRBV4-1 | CASSLGRESTEAFF | TGCGCCAGCAGTCTCGGGAGGGAATCCACTGAAGCTTTCTTT
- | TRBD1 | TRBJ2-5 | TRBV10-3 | CAISESTGTGEETQYF | TGTGCCATCAGTGAGTCGACCGGGACAGGGGAAGAGACCCAGTACTTC
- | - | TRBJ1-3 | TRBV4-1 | CASSQIRVGNTIYF | TGCGCCAGCAGCCAGATCAGGGTCGGAAACACCATATATTTT
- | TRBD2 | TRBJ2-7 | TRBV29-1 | CSVMAAGVLGEQYF | TGCAGCGTTATGGCTGCGGGAGTCTTAGGAGAGCAGTACTTC
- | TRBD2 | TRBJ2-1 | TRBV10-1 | CASSVEGLANYNEQFF | TGCGCCAGCTCCGTCGAGGGACTAGCGAATTACAATGAGCAGTTCTTC
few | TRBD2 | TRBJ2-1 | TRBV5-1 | CASSLTSGTYNEQFF | TGCGCCAGCAGCTTAACTAGCGGAACCTACAATGAGCAGTTCTTC
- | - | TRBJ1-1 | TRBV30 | CAWYGVANTEAFF | TGTGCCTGGTATGGAGTTGCGAACACTGAAGCTTTCTTT
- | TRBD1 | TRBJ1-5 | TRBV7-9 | CASSFQGENQPQHF | TGTGCCAGCAGCTTCCAGGGGGAAAATCAGCCCCAGCATTTT
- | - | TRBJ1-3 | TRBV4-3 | CASSQGAFRTSSGNTIYF | TGCGCCAGCAGCCAAGGGGCCTTTAGGACAAGCTCTGGAAACACCATATATTTT
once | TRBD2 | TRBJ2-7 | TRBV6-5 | CASSYSEPGLAVEQYF | TGTGCCAGCAGTTACTCGGAACCCGGACTAGCGGTTGAGCAGTACTTC
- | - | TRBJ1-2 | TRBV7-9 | CASSLGGLSFGYTF | TGTGCCAGCAGCTTAGGGGGCTTGAGTTTTGGCTACACCTTC
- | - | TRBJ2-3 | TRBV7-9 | CASSLQAGGGTDTQYF | TGTGCCAGCAGTCTACAGGCTGGCGGGGGCACAGATACGCAGTATTTT
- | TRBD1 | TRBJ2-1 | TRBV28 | CASSFQGDGEQFF | TGTGCCAGCAGTTTCCAGGGGGACGGTGAGCAGTTCTTC
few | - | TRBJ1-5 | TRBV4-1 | CASSRTTGTKNQPQHF | TGCGCCAGCAGCCGTACTACCGGGACAAAAAATCAGCCCCAGCATTTT
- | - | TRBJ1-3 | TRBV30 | CAWSAGRVRPSFYSGNTIYF | TGTGCCTGGAGTGCGGGCAGGGTTCGCCCATCTTTTTACTCTGGAAACACCATATATTTT
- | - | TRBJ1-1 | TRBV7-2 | CASSLKGEGTEAFF | TGTGCCAGCAGCTTAAAGGGAGAAGGTACTGAAGCTTTCTTT
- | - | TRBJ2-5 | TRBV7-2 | CASSLERETQYF | TGTGCCAGCAGCTTAGAGCGAGAGACCCAGTACTTC
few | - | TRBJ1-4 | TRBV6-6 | CASSPGSLFLNEKLFF | TGTGCCAGCAGCCCCGGGTCCCTCTTCCTTAATGAAAAACTGTTTTTT
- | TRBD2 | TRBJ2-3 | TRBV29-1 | CSVSGRATDTQYF | TGCAGCGTAAGCGGGAGGGCGACAGATACGCAGTATTTT
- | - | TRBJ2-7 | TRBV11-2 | CSSPTAGWYPGEQYF | TGTAGTAGTCCTACCGCAGGGTGGTATCCAGGCGAGCAGTACTTC
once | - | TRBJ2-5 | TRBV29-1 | CSAGGLWQETQYF | TGCAGCGCCGGGGGGCTATGGCAAGAGACCCAGTACTTC
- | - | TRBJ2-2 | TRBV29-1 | CSSGQSTGELFF | TGCAGCTCAGGACAGTCCACCGGGGAGCTGTTTTTT
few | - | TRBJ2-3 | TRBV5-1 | CASTRAAGWTDTQYF | TGCGCCAGCACCCGGGCGGCAGGGTGGACAGATACGCAGTATTTT
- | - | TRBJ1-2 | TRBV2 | CASGLTGGNGYTF | TGTGCCAGCGGATTGACAGGAGGAAACGGCTACACCTTC
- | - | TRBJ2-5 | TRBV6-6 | CASSYSATYQETQYF | TGTGCCAGCAGTTACTCAGCGACGTACCAAGAGACCCAGTACTTC
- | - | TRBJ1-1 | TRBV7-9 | CASSYTGNTEAFF | TGTGCCAGCAGTTATACAGGGAACACTGAAGCTTTCTTT
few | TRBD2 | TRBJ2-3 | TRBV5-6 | CASSYVGAGDGTDTQYF | TGTGCCAGCAGCTATGTGGGCGCGGGGGACGGCACAGATACGCAGTATTTT